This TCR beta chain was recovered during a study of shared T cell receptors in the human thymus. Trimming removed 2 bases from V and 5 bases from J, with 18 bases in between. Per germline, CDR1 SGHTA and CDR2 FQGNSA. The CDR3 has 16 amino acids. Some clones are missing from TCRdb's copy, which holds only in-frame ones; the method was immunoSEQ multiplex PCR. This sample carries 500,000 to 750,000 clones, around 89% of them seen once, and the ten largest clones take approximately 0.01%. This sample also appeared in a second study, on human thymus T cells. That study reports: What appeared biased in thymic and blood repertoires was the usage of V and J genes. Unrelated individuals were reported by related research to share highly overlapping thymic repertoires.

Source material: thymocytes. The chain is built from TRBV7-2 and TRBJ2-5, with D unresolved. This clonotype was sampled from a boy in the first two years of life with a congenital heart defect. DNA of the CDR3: TGTGCCAGCAGCTTACTAGAGCACTCTTCGTTGGAGACCCAGTACTTC. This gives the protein CASSLLEHSSLETQYF.